A single sample is the source of the 6 T cell receptor beta chains below, sequenced in a study of cytomegalovirus exposure and HLA in healthy donors. Here immunoSEQ multiplex PCR was the method, and the copy in TCRdb shows in-frame clones only, minus some. The sample has around 50,000 clones, nearly 95% seen once. Sequencing was done on a sample of PBMCs. These receptors originate from a woman between 18 and 29 years old in good health and CMV-seropositive.

The CDR3 region is CAISESTGLPTDTQYF. DNA of the CDR3: TGTGCCATCAGTGAGTCGACAGGGCTTCCGACAGATACGCAGTATTTT. The chain combines TRBV10-3 with TRBJ2-3, with TRBD1 matching 7 bases. The CDR3 extends over 16 amino acids. J was trimmed by 3 bases and V by 0 bases; bases with no gene match: 6. The germline CDR1 and CDR2 sequences are ENHRY and SYGVKD.

The chain combines TRBV27 with TRBJ2-5; 15 bases are shared with TRBD2. The CDR3 has 16 residues. Germline trimming cut 5 bases from V and 2 bases from J; bases unmatched to any gene: 3. Per germline, CDR1 MNHEY and CDR2 SMNVEV (reference sequence). In DNA form, the CDR3 reads TGTGCCAGCAGTCCAGGACTAGCGGGAGGGCAAGAGACCCAGTACTTC. The encoded protein is CASSPGLAGGQETQYF.

Details on this clone: The germline gene is not matched at one end of the junction; a read error may be the cause. The V gene is TRBV19, the J gene TRBJ1-1, with D uncertain. Germline CDR1 and CDR2: LNHDA and SQIVND (reference sequence). The length of the CDR3 is 14 residues. The CDR3 here is CASHSAYPGISETF. The CDR3 DNA is TGTGCCAGTCACTCCGCCTACCCCGGGATCTCTGAAACCTTT.

This rearrangement joins TRBV4-3 to TRBJ2-7, with TRBD2 matching 10 bases. The ends lost 0 bases at V and 4 bases at J; junction bases unmatched: 9. The germline V gene has CDR1 LGHNA and CDR2 YSLEER. The CDR3 length is 17 residues. CDR3 nucleotides: TGCGCCAGCAGCCAAGATTGGGCTAGCGGGAGTATTTACGAGCAGTACTTC. Residues: CASSQDWASGSIYEQYF.

The chain couples TRBV28 to TRBJ2-3; D is undetermined. The germline V gene has CDR1 MDHEN and CDR2 SYDVKM. This CDR3 comprises 12 residues. Between the trimmed V and J ends, which lost 6 bases and 2 bases, there was a span of 6 bases. CDR3 residues: CASSPPTDTQYF. The DNA for the CDR3 is TGTGCCAGCAGCCCTCCCACAGATACGCAGTATTTT.

Here the CDR3 reads CASSPGVYGYTF. The CDR3 DNA reads TGTGCCAGCAGTCCCGGGGTCTATGGCTACACCTTC. This rearrangement joins TRBV2 to TRBJ1-2, with D unresolved. The CDR3 length is 12 residues. The ends were cut back, 5 bases at V and 4 bases at J, with 8 bases in the middle. Germline V CDR1 and CDR2: SNHLY, FYNNEI.